The 23 T cell receptor beta chains below all came from one sample that was sequenced in a study of technical replicates of blood from several donors. Method: immunoSEQ multiplex PCR; TCRdb's copy keeps in-frame clones and lacks some. The repertoire holds around 80,000 clones, with less than 99% as singletons. Sequenced input: T cells isolated from PBMCs. All receptors come from a human donor in good health.

This chain uses TRBV5-8 with TRBJ1-5; maybe TRBD1 (6 bases). Looked up from germline, CDR1 is SGHTS and CDR2 is YDEGEE. V gave up 0 bases and J gave up 0 bases, with 13 bases separating them. This CDR3 has 17 residues. This chain's CDR3 is CASSLETGSNSNQPQHF. In nucleotides, the CDR3 is TGTGCCAGCAGCTTGGAGACAGGCAGCAATAGCAATCAGCCCCAGCATTTT.

The chain employs TRBV6-5 and TRBJ2-1; D call uncertain. The V end lost 5 bases, the J end lost 4 bases, and 6 bases lay between the germline ends. Looked up from germline, CDR1 is MNHEY and CDR2 is SVGAGI. The CDR3 totals 12 residues. The CDR3 protein is CASSRSYNEQFF. DNA of the CDR3: TGTGCCAGCAGTCGGTCTTACAATGAGCAGTTCTTC.

This clone has just one count. The V and J genes are TRBV5-1 and TRBJ2-7; 8 bases map to TRBD1. CDR1 is SGHRS, CDR2 YFSETQ, per germline. Trimming took 4 bases from V and 1 from J; bases not matched to a gene: 4. The CDR3 sequence is 14 residues long. The CDR3 bases are TGCGCCAGCAGCCTGACAGGGGCATCCTACGAGCAGTACTTC. Translation gives CASSLTGASYEQYF.

This chain connects TRBV30 to TRBJ1-5, with D maybe TRBD1 (6 bases). The CDR3 spans 13 residues. Germline CDR1 reads GTSNPN; CDR2 reads SVGIG (reference sequence). V lost 2 bases and J 5 bases, leaving 10 bases between the germline ends. The CDR3 loop is CAWSSGADQPQHF. The CDR3 DNA is TGTGCCTGGAGTTCAGGGGCCGATCAGCCCCAGCATTTT.

In DNA, the CDR3 is TGCGCCAGCAGCCAAGTTTTAGCGGGAGGGGAGACCCAGTACTTC. Protein product: CASSQVLAGGETQYF. The rearrangement links TRBV4-1 to TRBJ2-5, with 11 nucleotides matching TRBD2. Germline lookup yields CDR1 MGHRA and CDR2 YSYEKL. V lost 1 base to trimming and J lost 5 bases; unmatched junction nucleotides: 3. This CDR3 contains 15 residues.

This chain uses TRBV7-9 with TRBJ2-1, with D possibly TRBD1 on 6 matching bases. The ends were cut back, 4 bases at V and 10 bases at J, with 14 bases in the middle. This CDR3 region has 13 residues. CDR1 is SEHNR and CDR2 is FQNEAQ in the germline V gene (reference sequence). The CDR3 nucleotides are TGTGCCAGCAGCTACAACAGGGTGGAGGAGCAGTTCTTC. Translating gives CASSYNRVEEQFF.

The rearrangement joins TRBV7-3 to TRBJ2-7; no firm D call. Deletions cut 2 bases from V and 3 bases from J, with 8 bases between. The CDR3 has 13 residues. The germline V gene encodes CDR1 SGHTA and CDR2 FQGTGA. This CDR3 reads CASSLANSYEQYF. DNA of the CDR3: TGTGCCAGCAGCTTAGCGAACAGCTACGAGCAGTACTTC. The full variable domain, rest sourced from reference TRBV7-3 and TRBJ2-7, is GAGVSQTPSNKVTEKGKYVELRCDPISGHTALYWYRQSLGQGPEFLIYFQGTGAADDSGLPNDRFFAVRPEGSVSTLKIQRTERGDSAVYLCASSLANSYEQYFGPGTRLTVT.

This sequence joins TRBV6-5 and TRBJ2-7; D perhaps matches TRBD2 (5 bases). From germline, CDR1 is MNHEY and CDR2 SVGAGI. V gave up 0 bases and J gave up 6 bases, with 6 bases separating them. CDR3 length: 12 residues. CDR3 DNA: TGTGCCAGCAGTTACTCAGGGAGCGAGCAGTACTTC. Its protein product is CASSYSGSEQYF.

The rearrangement uses TRBV14 and TRBJ1-1; D is unresolved. V lost 4 bases to trimming and J lost 8 bases, with 14 bases between them. Per germline, CDR1 SGHDN and CDR2 FVKESK. The length of the CDR3 is 13 residues. The CDR3 DNA sequence: TGTGCCAGCAGCCGAACCCGCCTGGAGGAAGCTTTCTTT. Its translation is CASSRTRLEEAFF.

The rearrangement links TRBV10-3 to TRBJ2-3, with TRBD2 matching over 7 bases. The junction had 11 bases not matched to a gene; V was cut back by 3 bases and J by 8 bases. This CDR3 is 15 amino acids long. Germline loops: CDR1 ENHRY, CDR2 SYGVKD. The CDR3: CAISDRRETVGTQYF. CDR3 nucleotide sequence: TGTGCCATCAGTGACAGGCGGGAGACGGTGGGTACGCAGTATTTT.

V gene TRBV4-1 combines with J gene TRBJ2-7, with a weak D call TRBD2 (7 bases). The germline gives CDR1 MGHRA, CDR2 YSYEKL. This CDR3 is 15 amino acids long. Deletions cut 1 base from V and 7 bases from J, with 17 bases between. The CDR3 bases are TGCGCCAGCAGCCAAGGTTTGGGGGGGCGTGAAGAGCAGTACTTC. Translation gives CASSQGLGGREEQYF.

The rearrangement joins TRBV12-5 to TRBJ2-7; D remains ambiguous. Looked up from germline, CDR1 is LGHNT and CDR2 is FRNRAP. The CDR3 extends over 13 amino acids. Between the trimmed V and J ends, which lost 1 base and 0 bases, there was a span of 4 bases. CDR3 in amino acids: CASGLDSSYEQYF. The CDR3 nucleotides are TGTGCTAGTGGTTTGGACAGCTCCTACGAGCAGTACTTC. The variable domain in full, with the rest retrieved from reference TRBV12-5 and TRBJ2-7, is DARVTQTPRHKVTEMGQEVTMRCQPILGHNTVFWYRQTMMQGLELLAYFRNRAPLDDSGMPKDRFSAEMPDATLATLKIQPSEPRDSAVYFCASGLDSSYEQYFGPGTRLTVT.

This rearrangement joins TRBV7-9 to TRBJ2-2; 7 positions agree with TRBD1. The CDR3 covers 15 residues. V was pared by 4 bases and J by 6 bases, with 8 bases of the junction left unmatched. Germline V gene lookup returns CDR1 SEHNR and CDR2 FQNEAQ (reference sequence). The CDR3 reads CASSSRTGVAGELFF. DNA of the CDR3: TGTGCCAGCAGCTCCCGGACAGGCGTGGCCGGGGAGCTGTTTTTT.

CDR3 sequence (DNA): TGTGCCATCAGTGTGAGGGGGTTTAACGAGCAGTACTTC. Amino acid sequence: CAISVRGFNEQYF. This sequence joins TRBV10-3 and TRBJ2-7; the D gene is possibly TRBD1 (6 bases). Germline CDR1 is ENHRY and CDR2 is SYGVKD. The CDR3 length is 13 residues. Trimming took 4 bases from V and 5 from J, leaving 12 bases between them.

The gene calls are TRBV6-5 and TRBJ1-5; no definite D call. Germline values: CDR1 MNHEY, CDR2 SVGAGI. V lost 6 bases and J lost 5, with 11 bases in between. This CDR3 has 13 amino acids. The CDR3 is CASRTNIDQPQHF. The CDR3 DNA is TGTGCCAGCAGAACAAACATCGATCAGCCCCAGCATTTT.

The rearrangement uses TRBV19 and TRBJ2-6; no definite D call. Germline-derived CDR1 and CDR2 are LNHDA and SQIVND (reference sequence). The CDR3 totals 13 residues. V was shortened by 6 bases and J by 1 base, with 4 bases between the two germline ends. CDR3 amino acids: CASSLSGANVLTF. CDR3 coding DNA: TGTGCCAGTAGCCTTTCTGGGGCCAACGTCCTGACTTTC.

A single count supports this clone. V and J are TRBV7-9 and TRBJ1-1; TRBD1 matches at 7 bases. V lost 7 bases and J lost 1; bases outside the gene matches: 12. The germline V gene has CDR1 SEHNR and CDR2 FQNEAQ (reference sequence). This CDR3 is built from 16 residues. The CDR3 nucleotides are TGTGCCAGCACCGCGAGGGGGCAGGGATGGAACACTGAAGCTTTCTTT. Its translation: CASTARGQGWNTEAFF.

This clone has only one observation. The chain employs TRBV4-2 and TRBJ2-1, with 8 bases matching TRBD2. Trimming cost V 5 bases and J 3 bases; bases outside gene matches: 9. From germline, CDR1 is LGHNA and CDR2 YNFKEQ. CDR3 length: 16 residues. CDR3 sequence (DNA): TGTGCCAGCAGCAACTTGGCGGGACTAGGCTACAATGAGCAGTTCTTC. Its protein is CASSNLAGLGYNEQFF.

This chain connects TRBV7-2 to TRBJ1-1, with 8 bases matching TRBD1. The CDR3 totals 14 residues. Germline lookup yields CDR1 SGHTA and CDR2 FQGNSA. Trimming cost V 4 bases and J 5 bases; bases outside gene matches: 6. CDR3 in DNA: TGTGCCAGCAGCTGGGCAGGGGGCTTAACTGAAGCTTTCTTT. It specifies CASSWAGGLTEAFF.

V is TRBV7-2 and J is TRBJ1-2; no firm D call. This CDR3 has 13 residues. Germline V lookup: CDR1 SGHTA, CDR2 FQGNSA. V lost 3 bases, J lost 8 bases, and 13 bases lay in between. The CDR3 region is CASSFYGWEGYTF. The CDR3 DNA is TGTGCCAGCAGCTTTTATGGCTGGGAGGGCTACACCTTC.

The V gene is TRBV7-6, the J gene TRBJ2-1, with 11 bases matching TRBD2. Germline-derived CDR1 and CDR2 are SGHVS and FNYEAQ. The CDR3 runs to 15 residues. After removal of 5 bases from V and 8 bases from J, the junction contained 8 bases not matched to a gene. This CDR3 reads CASSPTSGSWDEQFF. CDR3 sequence (DNA): TGTGCCAGCAGCCCTACTAGCGGGAGCTGGGATGAGCAGTTCTTC.

This chain's CDR3 is CASSQWPTERGYTF. The CDR3 DNA sequence: TGTGCCAGCAGTCAGTGGCCCACAGAACGGGGCTACACCTTC. This chain connects TRBV25-1 to TRBJ1-2; D unresolved. V was trimmed by 5 bases and J by 8 bases, leaving 18 bases between them. CDR3 length: 14 residues. Germline values: CDR1 MGHDK, CDR2 SYGVNS.

In its sample, this clone was seen once. The chain has TRBV25-1 and TRBJ2-2; D is perhaps TRBD1 (5 bases). The CDR3 spans 14 residues. Trimming left V 2 bases short and J 2 bases short, with 6 bases between. CDR1 is MGHDK, CDR2 SYGVNS, per germline. In DNA form, the CDR3 reads TGTGCCAGCAGTGAAGACAGTAACACCGGGGAGCTGTTTTTT. Protein: CASSEDSNTGELFF.